This TCR beta chain originates from a study of control samples from healthy donors and cancer patients. Method: immunoSEQ multiplex PCR; TCRdb's copy keeps in-frame clones and lacks some. The profile shows some 120,000 clones, 90% of them singletons. The CDR3 totals 14 residues. V shed 6 bases and J shed 6 bases, with 15 bases lying between them. Germline CDR1 is ENHRY and CDR2 is SYGVKD. Sequencing input: blood. This chain joins TRBV10-3 and TRBJ1-5; possible D gene TRBD1, 6 bases. The sequence came from a man between 18 and 35 years old in good health. CDR3 bases: TGTGCCATCAGGAGCAGGGGAGAGAGTCAGCCCCAGCATTTT. It codes for CAIRSRGESQPQHF.